The sequence of this T cell receptor (beta chain) was determined in a study of blood T cell repertoires in COVID-19. Across the study: Samples of COVID-19 (acute and convalescent) were obtained from the United States, Italy and Spain.

Which cohort a participant joined came from the clinical history participants gave. In the original analysis: Reference gene primer amplification gave nucleated cell count estimates. Method: immunoSEQ multiplex PCR; TCRdb's copy keeps in-frame clones and lacks some. V, J and clone size are those of that table, while D and trimming were read from the DNA. The sample lists about 130,000 clones, 75% to 90% occurring once. CDR3 length: 15 amino acids. Looked up from germline, CDR1 is LNHDA and CDR2 is SQIVND (reference sequence). V was clipped by 6 bases and J by 4 bases; unmatched bases: 10. Sequenced sample: PBMCs or T cells enriched from blood (not recorded which). The clonotype comes from a man under 40 who had recovered from COVID-19. The rearrangement joins TRBV19 to TRBJ2-5, with 8 bases that match TRBD1. The CDR3 sequence is CASSARQGNGETQYF. The CDR3, as DNA: TGTGCCAGTAGCGCTAGACAGGGGAATGGAGAGACCCAGTACTTC.